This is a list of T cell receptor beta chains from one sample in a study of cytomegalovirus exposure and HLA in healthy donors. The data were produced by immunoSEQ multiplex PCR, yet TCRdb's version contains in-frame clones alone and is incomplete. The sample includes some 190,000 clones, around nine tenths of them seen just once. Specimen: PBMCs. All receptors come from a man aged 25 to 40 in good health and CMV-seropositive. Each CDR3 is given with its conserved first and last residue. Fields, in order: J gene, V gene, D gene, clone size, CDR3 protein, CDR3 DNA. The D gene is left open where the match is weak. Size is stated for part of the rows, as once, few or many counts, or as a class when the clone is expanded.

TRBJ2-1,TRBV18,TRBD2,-,CASSPEREGNNEQFF,TGTGCCAGCTCACCAGAGCGGGAGGGGAACAATGAGCAGTTCTTC
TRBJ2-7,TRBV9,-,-,CASSGAADSYEQYF,TGTGCCAGCAGCGGGGCGGCGGACTCCTACGAGCAGTACTTC
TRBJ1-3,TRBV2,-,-,CASSEAHGHSGNTIYF,TGTGCCAGCAGTGAAGCGCACGGGCACTCTGGAAACACCATATATTTT
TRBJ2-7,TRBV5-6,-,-,CASSSLVRQRGYEQYF,TGTGCCAGCAGCTCCCTCGTGCGACAGAGAGGCTACGAGCAGTACTTC
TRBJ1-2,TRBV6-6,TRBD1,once,CASSYSRGTASYGYTF,TGTGCCAGCAGTTACTCGAGAGGGACAGCGTCCTATGGCTACACCTTC
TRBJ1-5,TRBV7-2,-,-,CASRDRQEGPPQHF,TGTGCCAGCAGAGATCGACAGGAGGGTCCGCCCCAGCATTTT
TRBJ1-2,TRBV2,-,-,CASSQGRNYGYTF,TGTGCCAGCAGTCAGGGCCGAAACTATGGCTACACCTTC
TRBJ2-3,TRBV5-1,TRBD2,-,CASSSKGLEGPTDTQYF,TGCGCCAGCAGTAGCAAAGGACTAGAGGGTCCCACAGATACGCAGTATTTT
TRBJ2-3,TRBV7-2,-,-,CAAGWADTQYF,TGTGCAGCTGGGTGGGCAGATACGCAGTATTTT
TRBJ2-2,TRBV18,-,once,CASSPRTGELFF,TGTGCCAGCTCACCCCGGACCGGGGAGCTGTTTTTT
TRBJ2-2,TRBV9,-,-,CASSPLRRGLSGELFF,TGTGCCAGCAGCCCCCTTCGGAGGGGGCTCAGCGGGGAGCTGTTTTTT
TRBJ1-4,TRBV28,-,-,CASSPVFGGGREKLFF,TGTGCCAGCAGCCCGGTCTTCGGGGGGGGGAGAGAAAAACTGTTTTTT
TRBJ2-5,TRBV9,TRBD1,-,CASSVQGARRGQRAETQYF,TGTGCCAGCAGCGTGCAGGGGGCGCGAAGGGGCCAAAGGGCAGAGACCCAGTACTTC
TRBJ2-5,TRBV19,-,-,CASSTLVQGREETQYF,TGTGCCAGTAGTACCCTTGTACAGGGACGCGAAGAGACCCAGTACTTC
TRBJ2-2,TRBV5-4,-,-,CASSLGGVFVRKGTGELFF,TGTGCCAGCAGCTTGGGAGGGGTTTTTGTAAGAAAAGGCACCGGGGAGCTGTTTTTT
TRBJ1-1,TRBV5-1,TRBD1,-,CASSFDRVAEAFF,TGCGCCAGCAGCTTCGACAGGGTGGCTGAAGCTTTCTTT
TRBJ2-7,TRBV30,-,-,CAWRGRGAQYF,TGTGCCTGGAGGGGCCGGGGTGCGCAGTACTTC
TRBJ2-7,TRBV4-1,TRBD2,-,CASSRVPGLAGPYEQYF,TGCGCCAGCAGCCGGGTACCGGGACTAGCGGGTCCGTACGAGCAGTACTTC
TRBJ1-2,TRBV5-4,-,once,CASNDPGATNYGYTF,TGTGCCAGCAACGACCCCGGGGCGACTAACTATGGCTACACCTTC
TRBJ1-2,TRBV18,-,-,CASSPGQGSNYGYTF,TGTGCCAGCTCACCGGGCCAGGGTTCTAACTATGGCTACACCTTC
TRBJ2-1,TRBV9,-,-,CASSVLGARYNEQFF,TGTGCCAGCAGCGTACTCGGGGCTAGGTACAATGAGCAGTTCTTC
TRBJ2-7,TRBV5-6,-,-,CASSLAGSYEQYF,TGTGCCAGCAGCTTGGCAGGTTCCTACGAGCAGTACTTC
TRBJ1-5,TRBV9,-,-,CASSATLADQPQHF,TGTGCCAGCAGCGCCACATTAGCTGATCAGCCCCAGCATTTT
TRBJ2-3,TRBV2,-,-,CASSEALRGSGVGF,TGTGCCAGCAGTGAAGCGCTTCGTGGGTCGGGGGTTGGCTTT
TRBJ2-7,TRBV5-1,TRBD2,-,CASSSSGASSYEQYF,TGCGCCAGCAGCTCTAGCGGGGCGAGCTCCTACGAGCAGTACTTC
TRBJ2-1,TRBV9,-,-,CASSARGGGSLNEQFF,TGTGCCAGCAGCGCCCGAGGTGGGGGGAGCCTCAATGAGCAGTTCTTC
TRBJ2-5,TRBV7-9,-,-,CASTTDRFETQYF,TGTGCCAGCACCACAGATAGGTTTGAGACCCAGTACTTC
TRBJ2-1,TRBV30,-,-,CAWSVWVPGKIGDEQFF,TGTGCCTGGAGTGTATGGGTTCCAGGAAAAATCGGTGATGAGCAGTTCTTC
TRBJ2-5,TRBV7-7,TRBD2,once,CASSLAGSQETQYF,TGTGCTAGCAGCTTAGCGGGCAGCCAAGAGACCCAGTACTTC
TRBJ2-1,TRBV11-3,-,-,CASSLADGIYNEQFF,TGTGCCAGCAGCTTAGCCGACGGGATTTACAATGAGCAGTTCTTC
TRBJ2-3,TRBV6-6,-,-,CASSYYSPRTDTQYF,TGTGCCAGCAGTTACTATTCTCCCCGCACAGATACGCAGTATTTT
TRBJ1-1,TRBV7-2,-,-,CASSLKRGRGTEAFF,TGTGCCAGCAGCTTAAAAAGGGGGAGAGGCACTGAAGCTTTCTTT
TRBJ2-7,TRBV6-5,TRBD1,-,CASSYGGTGVWEQYF,TGTGCCAGCAGTTATGGGGGGACAGGGGTTTGGGAGCAGTACTTC
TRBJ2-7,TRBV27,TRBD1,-,CASSLNRDRGHEQYF,TGTGCCAGCAGCCTAAACAGGGACAGGGGCCACGAGCAGTACTTC
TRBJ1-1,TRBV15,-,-,CATSTPGTPNTEAFF,TGTGCCACCAGCACCCCCGGGACGCCGAACACTGAAGCTTTCTTT
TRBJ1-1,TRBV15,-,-,CATSRGRGPNTEAFF,TGTGCCACCAGCAGGGGAAGGGGACCAAACACTGAAGCTTTCTTT
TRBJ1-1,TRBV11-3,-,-,CASSPVTTEAFF,TGTGCCAGCAGCCCAGTAACAACTGAAGCTTTCTTT
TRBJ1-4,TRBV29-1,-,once,CSVEVEKLFF,TGCAGCGTTGAGGTTGAAAAACTGTTTTTT
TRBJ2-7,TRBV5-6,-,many,CASSLGGSSEQYF,TGTGCCAGCAGCTTGGGAGGGTCGAGCGAGCAGTACTTC
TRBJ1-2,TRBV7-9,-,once,CASSLNGIGGYTF,TGTGCCAGCAGCTTAAATGGTATCGGTGGCTACACCTTC
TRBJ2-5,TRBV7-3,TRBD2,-,CASSLNSGLASETQYF,TGTGCCAGCAGCTTAAATTCCGGACTAGCGTCAGAGACCCAGTACTTC
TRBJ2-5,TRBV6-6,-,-,CASRKLEETQYF,TGTGCCAGCAGGAAGCTGGAAGAGACCCAGTACTTC
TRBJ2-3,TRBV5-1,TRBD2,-,CASSLTAGGPDTQYF,TGCGCCAGCAGCTTGACGGCGGGGGGGCCCGATACGCAGTATTTT
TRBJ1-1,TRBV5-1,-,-,CASSLEWGYTEAFF,TGCGCCAGCAGCTTGGAGTGGGGGTACACTGAAGCTTTCTTT
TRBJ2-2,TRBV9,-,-,CASSSTGELFF,TGTGCCAGCAGCAGCACCGGGGAGCTGTTTTTT
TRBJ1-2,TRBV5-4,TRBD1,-,CATHGTALPYGYTF,TGTGCCACCCATGGGACAGCCTTGCCCTATGGCTACACCTTC
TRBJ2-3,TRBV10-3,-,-,CAISEGGFSTDTQYF,TGTGCCATCAGTGAAGGTGGATTTAGCACAGATACGCAGTATTTT
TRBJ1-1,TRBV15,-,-,CATTPQENTEAFF,TGTGCCACCACCCCGCAGGAGAACACTGAAGCTTTCTTT
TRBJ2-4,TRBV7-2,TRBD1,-,CASRPTGGLAKNIQYF,TGTGCCAGCAGACCGACAGGGGGCTTAGCCAAAAACATTCAGTACTTC
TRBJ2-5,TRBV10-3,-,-,CAISAGIEDQETQYF,TGTGCCATCAGCGCCGGGATTGAGGACCAAGAGACCCAGTACTTC
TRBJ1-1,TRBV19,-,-,CASSIGTFRPRGTEAFF,TGTGCCAGTAGTATAGGAACGTTCCGGCCCAGGGGCACTGAAGCTTTCTTT
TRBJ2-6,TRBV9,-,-,CASSPATGANVLTF,TGTGCCAGCAGCCCCGCAACTGGGGCCAACGTCCTGACTTTC
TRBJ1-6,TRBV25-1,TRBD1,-,CASTRQGSNSPLHF,TGTGCCAGCACCCGACAGGGCAGCAATTCACCCCTCCACTTT
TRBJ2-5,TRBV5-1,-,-,CASSRETEETQYF,TGCGCCAGCAGCCGGGAAACAGAAGAGACCCAGTACTTC